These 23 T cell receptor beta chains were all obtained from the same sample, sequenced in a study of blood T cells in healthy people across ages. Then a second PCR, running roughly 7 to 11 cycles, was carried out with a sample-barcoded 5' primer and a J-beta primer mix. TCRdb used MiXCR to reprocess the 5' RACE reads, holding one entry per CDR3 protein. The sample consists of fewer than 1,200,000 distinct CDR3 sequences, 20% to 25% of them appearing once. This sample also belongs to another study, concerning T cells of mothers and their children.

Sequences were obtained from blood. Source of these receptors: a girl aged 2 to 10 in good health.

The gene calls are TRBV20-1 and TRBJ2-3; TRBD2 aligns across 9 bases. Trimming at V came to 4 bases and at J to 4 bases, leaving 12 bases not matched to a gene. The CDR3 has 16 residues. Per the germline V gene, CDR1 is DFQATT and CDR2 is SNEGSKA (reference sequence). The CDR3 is CSATALGSGSSDTQYF. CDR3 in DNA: TGCAGTGCTACCGCCCTGGGTAGCGGGAGTTCAGATACGCAGTATTTT.

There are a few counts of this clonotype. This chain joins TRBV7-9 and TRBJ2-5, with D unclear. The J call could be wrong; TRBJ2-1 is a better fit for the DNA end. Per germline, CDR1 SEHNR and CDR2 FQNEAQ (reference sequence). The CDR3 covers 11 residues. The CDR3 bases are TGTGCCAGCAGGCGGACCGGACAGCAGTTCTTC. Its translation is CASRRTGQQFF.

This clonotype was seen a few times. The CDR3 nucleotides are TGCGCCAGCAGTGGGGAAGTAGGCATTGGGCACGAGCAGTACTTC. Translation gives CASSGEVGIGHEQYF. The chain recombines TRBV5-1 with TRBJ2-7; D gene ambiguous. The CDR3 has 15 residues. Germline assignment: CDR1 SGHRS and CDR2 YFSETQ. V was shortened by 5 bases and J by 5 bases, with 20 bases between the two germline ends.

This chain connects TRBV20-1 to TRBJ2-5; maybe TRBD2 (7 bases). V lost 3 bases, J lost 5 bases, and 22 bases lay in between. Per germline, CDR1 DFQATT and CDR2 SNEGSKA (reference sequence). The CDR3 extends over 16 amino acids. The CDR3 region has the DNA TGCAGTGCTAGCCCCTTCTGGGAGGGGGTAGGGGAGACCCAGTACTTC. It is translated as CSASPFWEGVGETQYF.

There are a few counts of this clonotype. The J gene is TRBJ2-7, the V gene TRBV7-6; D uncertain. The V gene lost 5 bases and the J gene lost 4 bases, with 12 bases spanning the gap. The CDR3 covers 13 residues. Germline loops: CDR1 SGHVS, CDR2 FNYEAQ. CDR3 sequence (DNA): TGTGCCAGCAGCCTACAAGCCTTTTACGAGCAGTACTTC. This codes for CASSLQAFYEQYF.

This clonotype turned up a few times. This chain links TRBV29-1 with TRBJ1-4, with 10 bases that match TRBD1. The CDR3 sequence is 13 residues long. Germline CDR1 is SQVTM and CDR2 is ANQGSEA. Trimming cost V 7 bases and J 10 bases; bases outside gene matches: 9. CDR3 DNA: TGCAGCGCCACGGACAGGGGGTATGGAAAACTGTTTTTT. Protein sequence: CSATDRGYGKLFF. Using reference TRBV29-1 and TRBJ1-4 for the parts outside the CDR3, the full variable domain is SAVISQKPSRDICQRGTSLTIQCQVDSQVTMMFWYRQQPGQSLTLIATANQGSEATYESGFVIDKFPISRPNLTFSTLTVSNMSPEDSSIYLCSATDRGYGKLFFGSGTQLSVL.

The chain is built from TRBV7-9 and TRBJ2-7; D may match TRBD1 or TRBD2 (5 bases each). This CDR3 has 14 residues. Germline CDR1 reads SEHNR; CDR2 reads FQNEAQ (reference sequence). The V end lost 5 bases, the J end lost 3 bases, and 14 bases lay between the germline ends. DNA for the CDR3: TGTGCCAGCAGCCACCGGGACGGGGACTACGAGCAGTACTTC. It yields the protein CASSHRDGDYEQYF. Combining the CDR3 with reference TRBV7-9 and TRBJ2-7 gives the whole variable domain DTGVSQNPRHKITKRGQNVTFRCDPISEHNRLYWYRQTLGQGPEFLTYFQNEAQLEKSRLLSDRFSAERPKGSFSTLEIQRTEQGDSAMYLCASSHRDGDYEQYFGPGTRLTVT.

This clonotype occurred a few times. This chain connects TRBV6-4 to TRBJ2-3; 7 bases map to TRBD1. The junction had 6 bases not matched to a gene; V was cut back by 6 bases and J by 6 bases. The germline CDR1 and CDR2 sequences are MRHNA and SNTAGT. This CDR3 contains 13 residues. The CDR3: CASRDRNMDTQYF. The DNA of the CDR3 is TGTGCCAGCAGGGACAGGAATATGGATACGCAGTATTTT.

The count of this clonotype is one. CDR3 in amino acids: CSARDLGTANYGYTF. CDR3 nucleotides: TGCAGTGCTAGAGATCTAGGGACAGCTAACTATGGCTACACCTTC. This chain links TRBV20-1 with TRBJ1-2; 7 bases fit TRBD1. The CDR3 consists of 15 residues. CDR1 and CDR2 (germline): DFQATT, SNEGSKA (reference sequence). V shed 0 bases and J 0 bases; nucleotides not matched to a gene: 4.

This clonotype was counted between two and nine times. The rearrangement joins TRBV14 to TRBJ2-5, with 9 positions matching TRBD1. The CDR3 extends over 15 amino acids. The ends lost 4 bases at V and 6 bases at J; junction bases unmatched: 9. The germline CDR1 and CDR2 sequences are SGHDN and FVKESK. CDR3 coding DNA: TGTGCCAGCAGCCGGCCGGGACAGGGTAGGAAGACCCAGTACTTC. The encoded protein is CASSRPGQGRKTQYF.

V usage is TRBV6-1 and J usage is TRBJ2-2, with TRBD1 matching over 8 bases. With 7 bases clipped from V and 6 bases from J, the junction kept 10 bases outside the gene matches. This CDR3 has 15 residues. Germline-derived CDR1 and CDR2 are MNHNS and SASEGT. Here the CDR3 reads CASNLQGGLAGELFF. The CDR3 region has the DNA TGTGCCAGCAACCTACAGGGGGGTCTGGCCGGGGAGCTGTTTTTT.

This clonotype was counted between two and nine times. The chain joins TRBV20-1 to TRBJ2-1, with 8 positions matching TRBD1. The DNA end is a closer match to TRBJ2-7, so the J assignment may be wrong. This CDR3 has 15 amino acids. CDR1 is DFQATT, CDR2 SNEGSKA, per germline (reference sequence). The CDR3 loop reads CSAHGQGVIIDEQYF. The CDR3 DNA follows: TGCAGTGCTCACGGACAGGGCGTCATCATCGACGAGCAGTACTTC.

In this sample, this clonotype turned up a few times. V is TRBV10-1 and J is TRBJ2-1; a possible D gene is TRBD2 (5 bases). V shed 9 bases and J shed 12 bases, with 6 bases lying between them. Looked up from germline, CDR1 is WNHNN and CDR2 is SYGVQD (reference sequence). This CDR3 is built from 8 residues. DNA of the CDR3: TGCGCCAGGGAGGTGCAGTTCTTC. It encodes CAREVQFF.

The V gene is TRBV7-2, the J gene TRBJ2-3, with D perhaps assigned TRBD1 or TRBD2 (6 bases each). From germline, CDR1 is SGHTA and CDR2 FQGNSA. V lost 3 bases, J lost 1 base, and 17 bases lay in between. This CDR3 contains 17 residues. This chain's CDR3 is CASSFWGPGAGTDTQYF. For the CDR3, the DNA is TGTGCCAGCAGCTTTTGGGGCCCGGGGGCTGGCACAGATACGCAGTATTTT. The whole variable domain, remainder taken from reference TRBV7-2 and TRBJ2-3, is GAGVSQSPSNKVTEKGKDVELRCDPISGHTALYWYRQSLGQGLEFLIYFQGNSAPDKSGLPSDRFSAERTGGSVSTLTIQRTQQEDSAVYLCASSFWGPGAGTDTQYFGPGTRLTVL.

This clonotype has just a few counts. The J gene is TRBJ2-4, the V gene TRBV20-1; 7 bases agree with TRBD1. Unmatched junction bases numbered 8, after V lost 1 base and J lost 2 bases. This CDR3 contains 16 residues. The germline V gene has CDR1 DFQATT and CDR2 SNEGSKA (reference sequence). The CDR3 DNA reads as TGCAGTGCTAGAGCAGGGACAGCCTATTCCAAAAACATTCAGTACTTC. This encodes CSARAGTAYSKNIQYF.

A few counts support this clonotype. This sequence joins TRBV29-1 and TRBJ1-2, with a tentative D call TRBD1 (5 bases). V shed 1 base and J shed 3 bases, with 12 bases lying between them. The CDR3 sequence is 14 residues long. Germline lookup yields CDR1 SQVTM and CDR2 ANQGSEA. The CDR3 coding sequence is TGCAGCGTTGAAGGGTCGGGGGGTGACTATGGCTACACCTTC. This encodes CSVEGSGGDYGYTF.

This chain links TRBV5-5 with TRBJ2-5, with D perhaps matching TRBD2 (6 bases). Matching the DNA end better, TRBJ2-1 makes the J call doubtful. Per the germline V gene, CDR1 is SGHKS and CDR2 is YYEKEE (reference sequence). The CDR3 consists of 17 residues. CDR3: CASSLSPTEGIVGEQFF. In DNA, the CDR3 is TGTGCCAGCAGCCTAAGTCCGACGGAGGGGATCGTGGGTGAGCAGTTCTTC.

CDR3 amino acids: CASSFGGNGSPLHF. In DNA, the CDR3 is TGTGCCAGCAGTTTCGGAGGGAACGGGTCACCCCTCCACTTT. The V gene is TRBV12-3 or TRBV12-4, the J gene TRBJ1-6; no clear D gene. There are 14 residues in the CDR3. Trimming cost V 3 bases and J 10 bases, with 13 bases left between them.

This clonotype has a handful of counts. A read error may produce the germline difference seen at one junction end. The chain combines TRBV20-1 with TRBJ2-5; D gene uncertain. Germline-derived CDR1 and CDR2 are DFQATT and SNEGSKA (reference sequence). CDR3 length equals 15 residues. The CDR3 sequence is CSASRMVATRETQHF. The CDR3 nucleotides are TGCAGTGCCTCCCGTATGGTGGCTACTCGAGAGACCCAGCACTTC.

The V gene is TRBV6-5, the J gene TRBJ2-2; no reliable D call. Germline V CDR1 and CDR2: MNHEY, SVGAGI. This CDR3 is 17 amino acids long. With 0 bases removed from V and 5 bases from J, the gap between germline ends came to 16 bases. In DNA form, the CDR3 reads TGTGCCAGCAGTTACTCGAGATCGGGCTTGGGGACCGGGGAGCTGTTTTTT. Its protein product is CASSYSRSGLGTGELFF.

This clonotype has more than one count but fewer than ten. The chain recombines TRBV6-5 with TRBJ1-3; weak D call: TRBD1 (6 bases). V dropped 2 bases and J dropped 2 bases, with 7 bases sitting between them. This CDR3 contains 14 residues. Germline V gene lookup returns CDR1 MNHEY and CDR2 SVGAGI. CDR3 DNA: TGTGCCAGCAGTTACGGGGGCCCTGGAAACACCATATATTTT. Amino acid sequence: CASSYGGPGNTIYF.

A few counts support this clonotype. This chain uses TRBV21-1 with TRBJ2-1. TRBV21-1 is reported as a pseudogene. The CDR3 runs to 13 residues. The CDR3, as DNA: TGTGCCAGCAGCAAAGCGGACTCCGATGAGCAGTTCTTC. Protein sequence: CASSKADSDEQFF.

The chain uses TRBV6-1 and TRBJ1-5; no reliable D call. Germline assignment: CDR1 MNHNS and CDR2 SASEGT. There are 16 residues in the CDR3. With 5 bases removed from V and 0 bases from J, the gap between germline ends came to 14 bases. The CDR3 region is CASSPVEGYSNQPQHF. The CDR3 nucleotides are TGTGCCAGCAGTCCCGTCGAGGGATATAGCAATCAGCCCCAGCATTTT.